This T cell receptor beta chain was recovered during a study of cytomegalovirus exposure and HLA in healthy donors (dated by TCRdb to 2017 to 2019). A note on the overall study: An earlier analysis of several hundred of the donors reported approximately 280 Gb of sequence data and around 100 million unique TCR beta sequences obtained from some 200 million T cells. About 320 gigabases of sequencing data and tens of millions of unique TCR sequences were included in an early release covering about 700 HLA-typed donors. Of the roughly 400 genotyped donors, 81% fell in the genetic ancestry cluster associated with self-reported Caucasian donors. The study aimed to test whether signatures of past pathogen exposure could be identified by cataloging public T cell receptors. Using immunosequencing, the study profiled T cell repertoires from fewer than 850 subjects and related those repertoires to cytomegalovirus serostatus. Besides the first cohort of about 730 subjects, a separate validation cohort made up of 90 to 150 different subjects was used. High-throughput TCR immunosequencing, statistical association of individual TCRs with disease status, and machine learning were combined to predict cytomegalovirus infection status. In a later analysis, previously published TCR beta repertoires from 500 to 750 donors were re-analyzed and high-resolution HLA genotyping was added so that TCR occurrence patterns could be studied. The later analysis used no new phenotypic data to find candidate immune exposures, relying instead on TCR beta sequences and their occurrence across donors. In an earlier analysis of roughly 540 of the donors, high-throughput TCR beta sequencing was used to judge whether each TCR beta V gene segment behaved as functional or pseudogenic. Donor age, sex, ethnicity and CMV serostatus were collected together with the repertoire data. A later genetic analysis took genome-wide SNP genotypes for 398 of the 666 donors and used that subset as a discovery cohort. Every discovery cohort repertoire had been produced on one sequencing platform. Both class I and class II loci were covered by HLA typing, at four-digit resolution. Typing coverage varied by locus: roughly 629-640 donors for A, B, C, DRB1 and DQB1; some 520 for DQA1; about 600 for DPA1; roughly 450 for DPB1. About five DR-DQ haplotypes were handled as single units for association and clustering, since linkage in the cohort was strong. Across around 400 genotyped donors of the cohort, an average of about 220,000 unique TCR beta nucleotide sequences per donor were sequenced, and approximately 17% of those sequences were non-productive. Results and caveats for the whole study, not just this receptor: Cytomegalovirus status was reported to be diagnosed by the classifier with high specificity and sensitivity in both the original and validation cohorts. A later genetic analysis associated a missense DCLRE1C variant with V-gene and J-gene trimming of TCR beta chains, and an independent cohort replicated the association. A further reported finding was that TCR beta sequences accurately predicted the HLA-A and HLA-B alleles for most subjects in the first cohort. The sequencing pipeline was judged likely to have produced a cluster of highly shared sequence variants as a technical artifact. The 87-base-pair reads could not distinguish some IMGT-functional V segments, including TRBV6-2 and TRBV6-3, so those segments were excluded. A total of some 180 TCR beta chains were listed by the study as associated with cytomegalovirus. The cohort was sequenced for TCR beta chains only, and without alpha or paired-chain data the features that could be detected were limited. Compared with the 666-donor mean, donors in an Asian-associated ancestry cluster had fewer N-insertions in productive TCRs, according to a later genetic analysis. When HLA alleles, especially DR and DQ, strongly co-occurred, attributing TCR associations to individual alleles was difficult. A later analysis found that TCR association rates varied across HLA loci, with DRB1 alleles showing the most associated TCRs and HLA-C alleles the fewest. Because counts were too low, roughly 16 rarely observed V segments, including chromosome 9 orphons, were left out of the earlier analysis of 587 of the donors. CMV serostatus was the only immune exposure information available for the cohort. A later analysis reported that several top co-occurrence clusters appeared linked to parvovirus B19, influenza, CMV and Epstein-Barr virus. A later analysis found that HLA-associated TCR beta chains were more clonally expanded and had lower generation probabilities than equally common non-associated chains. Most TCR sequences were seen in very few donors, while some public TCRs were found in many individuals. Specific HLA alleles were associated with 15,000 to 20,000 TCR beta sequences at a false discovery rate of 0.05 in a later analysis. A later analysis found that most CMV-associated TCR beta chains appeared HLA-restricted, with HLA associations seemingly driven largely by CMV exposure. It was suggested by the authors that the approach could potentially be generalized to other disease states and immunological phenotypes. In vitro tests confirmed that a few of the cytomegalovirus-associated TCR beta chains recognize cytomegalovirus antigens. Roughly uniform sequencing depth across donors was assumed in presence/absence analyses, although this assumption may not hold. Linkage disequilibrium might explain the correlated functional status among segregating V segments, but an unknown experimental factor could not be ruled out. An earlier analysis of several hundred of the donors showed that most TCR beta V segments appeared in productive rearrangements either about 90% or about 30% of the time, which broadly matched IMGT annotations. HLA typing was unavailable for some donors at each locus, so association tests used only the typed subset.

Points on this clone: Its antigen specificity is not known. No base-level quality is on record; no much larger clone is a single base apart.

In total, fewer than 750 healthy bone marrow donors made up the cohort. All cohort members were sampled while nominally healthy, although unrecorded immune exposures were likely present. The donor tested CMV seropositive, placing the donor among the 250 to 350 seropositive members of the cohort. A peripheral blood sample was provided by each donor, and peripheral blood mononuclear cells were used for TCR beta sequencing. The Qiagen DNeasy Blood Extraction Kit was used to extract genomic DNA from the blood cell samples. Library prep was done by the immunoSEQ multiplex PCR assay. A mixture of 60 forward primers for TCR Vbeta segments and 13 reverse primers for TCR Jbeta segments was used in the multiplex PCR. Amplification of the CDR3 region of rearranged TCR beta genes was performed with a multiplex PCR assay on genomic DNA. On the Illumina HiSeq System, the amplified TCR beta libraries were sequenced as 87-base-pair reads. The published analysis was carried out like this. A later analysis tallied 75 million to 95 million unique TCR beta chains across the approximately 670 repertoires, and around 10 million of those chains were shared by two or more donors. Raw reads were error-corrected and collapsed into unique sequences by a nearest-neighbor algorithm in which closely related sequences were merged to remove PCR and sequencing errors. To assign V, D and J gene segments, CDR3 sequences were aligned to IMGT reference sequences. For a sequence to be retained, a match of at least six nucleotides to both a V gene segment and a J gene segment was required. Rearrangements were classified as productive when the CDR3 lacked stop codons and remained in frame with V and J, and all other rearrangements were classified as non-productive. CDR3 was defined by IMGT convention, running from the second conserved V-encoded cysteine to the conserved J-encoded phenylalanine. The earlier analysis of about 640 of the donors excluded any sequence lacking an unambiguous match to a single V gene segment. In an earlier analysis of some 590 of the donors, a V segment was called functional when productive rearrangements were above 56.7%, and segregating when the standard deviation between donors exceeded 5%. To diagnose cytomegalovirus status from the catalog of TCR beta chain sequences, a statistical classification framework was built. A later analysis assigned V and J genes by comparing TCR nucleotide sequences with IMGT/GENE-DB human TR gene sequences. Using the TCRdist pipeline, a later analysis assigned CDR3 sequences along with most-parsimonious VDJ recombination scenarios. A later analysis defined each TCR beta chain by its CDR3 amino acid sequence plus V-gene family, and excluded reads lacking a unique V-gene family. In a later analysis, approximately 640 highly shared, low-generation-probability nucleotide sequences were removed to address suspected cross-contamination and a sequencing artifact. For each public chain, a later analysis derived a clonal expansion index from normalized ranks of inferred template counts within each repertoire. In a later analysis, generation probabilities were computed with a VDJ recombination model fitted to out-of-frame rearrangements, and the resulting probabilities were checked against IGoR. In a later analysis, TCR-TCR, TCR-HLA and TCR-CMV co-occurrence was scored with hypergeometric tests, and a repertoire-size bias correction was applied to TCR pairs. A later analysis estimated false discovery rates by permuting HLA or CMV assignments 20 times. In a later analysis, co-occurring TCRs were grouped using DBSCAN, and TCRdist sequence similarity was added for clustering within HLA-allele-positive subsets. Repertoires with fewer than 30,000 or more than 120,000 public chains were left out of co-occurrence clustering, as were a handful of repertoires with anomalous nucleotide sharing. Entries here come from immuneACCESS through TCRdb and include only in-frame sequences with V and J called. Some clones fail to appear in such tables; in the studies checked, an unresolved V gene covers under half of the shortfall, and the cause of the remainder is unknown. V and J calls and clone size follow that table, whereas D and trimming were derived from the DNA. The sample table lists some 150,000 clones, less than 85% of them with a count of one. The biggest ten clones account for about 4.3% of the sample.

The CDR3 sequence holds 17 residues, the cysteine and phenylalanine included. The kept DNA is CDR3 alone, 51 bases in frame from the first base. After removal of 0 bases from V and 6 bases from J, the junction retains 12 bases not matched to a gene. CDR1 and CDR2, per the germline V gene, are KGHSH and LQKENI. Sample: PBMCs. The source of this sequence is a man aged 18 to 29 in good health and CMV-seropositive. The chain was built from TRBV18 and TRBJ2-7; 9 junctional bases match TRBD1. The CDR3 protein is CASSPPGTGISRREQYF. The DNA is TGTGCCAGCTCACCACCCGGGACAGGGATTAGTCGGCGCGAGCAGTACTTC.